Listed below are T cell receptor beta chains from one sample, sequenced in a study of T cells and Merkel cell carcinoma outcomes. Assay used: immunoSEQ multiplex PCR; TCRdb lists only in-frame clones, some missing. The table shows 400 to 450 clones, with 85% to 90% occurring only once. Material for sequencing was tumor tissue from Merkel cell carcinoma. These receptors were taken from a human donor with Merkel cell carcinoma. The CDR3 runs from the conserved cysteine through the conserved F or W.

V	J	CDR3
TRBV5-1	TRBJ2-2	CASSPGLTGELFF
TRBV11-1	TRBJ2-1	CASRLGGTYNEQFF
TRBV2	TRBJ2-1	CASNPGGGTGSYNEQFF
TRBV18	TRBJ2-2	CASSRGGYTNTGELFF
TRBV9	TRBJ2-2	CASSQSRAGELFF
TRBV2	TRBJ1-3	CASSAGTGGNTIYF
TRBV5-6	TRBJ2-3	CASSRDQADTQYF
TRBV7-9	TRBJ1-1	CASSRISWTAVPEAFF
TRBV18	TRBJ1-5	CASSYRDSIHLSNQPQHF
TRBV14	TRBJ1-1	CASSPGLGLVTEAFF
TRBV7-9	TRBJ2-5	CASSPGTSEGETQYF
TRBV4-2	TRBJ1-3	CASSQVSRGDGNTIYF
TRBV18	TRBJ2-4	CASSHDRQPKNIQYF
TRBV11-3	TRBJ1-3	CASSPHSGNTIYF
TRBV7-9	TRBJ2-5	CASSLVGAGETQYF
TRBV29-1	TRBJ1-2	CSVRDRGLFGYTF
TRBV28	TRBJ2-1	CASSPWLAGVGEQFF
TRBV10-2	TRBJ1-6	CASSDQGNNSPLHF
TRBV6-5	TRBJ2-1	CASTNGNEQFF
TRBV27	TRBJ1-4	CASRKGTQGGNEKLFF
TRBV4-1	TRBJ2-1	CASSPLGVSGVNNEQFF
TRBV6-5	TRBJ1-1	CASNQGAHTEAFF
TRBV11-2	TRBJ2-2	CASRKQGGGGGELFF
TRBV4-1	TRBJ1-2	CASSQFYREKRGYTF
TRBV7-6	TRBJ1-3	CASSLGQRGNTIYF
TRBV9	TRBJ1-5	CASSVVGNQPQHF
TRBV7-6	TRBJ1-3	CASSLSGTGVAGNTIYF
TRBV28	TRBJ1-6	CASSLRGTYNSPLHF
TRBV11-2	TRBJ1-2	CASSLLTGGHGYTF
TRBV5-4	TRBJ2-1	CASSPFWGAEYNEQFF
TRBV28	TRBJ2-5	CASSPHVSQETQYF
TRBV19	TRBJ1-1	CASSIGDSHKAFF
TRBV11-2	TRBJ2-2	CASSLQNTGELFF
TRBV6-6	TRBJ2-1	CASSSLPGQGKDEQFF
TRBV18	TRBJ2-6	CASSPLDRESGANVLTF
TRBV5-1	TRBJ2-2	CASSLNLELGELFF
TRBV7-2	TRBJ2-3	CASSSLAGATDTQYF
TRBV2	TRBJ1-2	CASSDDFGTHLRTF
TRBV7-2	TRBJ1-5	CASSPALGGNQPQHF
TRBV11-2	TRBJ1-1	CASSLRAGGGTEAFF
TRBV7-9	TRBJ1-5	CASSPTESGNQPQHF
TRBV28	TRBJ2-1	CASSQQLYAYNEQFF
TRBV2	TRBJ2-3	CASSVQRTQERDTQYF
TRBV7-2	TRBJ1-1	CASSQNGGRNTEAFF
TRBV7-8	TRBJ2-3	CASSSGQGAFQYF
TRBV7-3	TRBJ2-2	CASSSQGNTGGLFF
TRBV27	TRBJ2-1	CASSTAGGLIREQFF
TRBV7-9	TRBJ1-1	CASSSPGRGLLSEAFF